This TCR beta chain was identified in a study of blood T cell repertoires in COVID-19. About the research overall: PBMCs, B-cell-depleted T cells, or T cells were the source of the cDNA or gDNA that made up the material.

The V end lost 1 base, the J end lost 1 base, and 8 bases lay between the germline ends. The CDR3 spans 15 residues. Germline CDR1 SNHLY, CDR2 FYNNEI. As handled by the study authors: Cell counts per sample came from amplifying reference gene primers. Assay: immunoSEQ multiplex PCR; the TCRdb copy retains only in-frame clones and omits some. V, J and clone size are taken as reported in that table, and D and trimming were inferred from the DNA itself. This sample yields tens of thousands of clones, of which approximately 79% are seen a single time; 8.5% to 10% belongs to the top ten. Sequencing was performed on peripheral blood. The receptor comes from a woman aged 45-65 years with acute or convalescent COVID-19. V gene TRBV2 combines with J gene TRBJ2-1; TRBD1 is a possible D gene (5 bases). The CDR3 DNA is TGTGCCAGCAGTGAAGGGACAACTTCCTACAATGAGCAGTTCTTC. Amino acid sequence: CASSEGTTSYNEQFF.